The 25 T cell receptor beta chains in this list originate from one sample, sequenced in a study of early T cells in non-severe SARS-CoV-2 infection. TCRdb re-called the 5' RACE reads with MiXCR, one entry per CDR3 protein. The data hold approximately 63,000 distinct CDR3 sequences, with approximately 6.1% observed a single time. The sequencing used whole blood, collected at baseline. The receptors here all came from an adult who was a healthcare worker with PCR-confirmed SARS-CoV-2 infection or an uninfected control (not recorded which).

The sample holds a few counts of this clonotype. The chain joins TRBV2 to TRBJ2-4, with D perhaps being TRBD1 or TRBD2 (6 bases each). Germline V CDR1 and CDR2: SNHLY, FYNNEI. The CDR3 extends over 14 amino acids. V lost 7 bases to trimming and J lost 6 bases, with 16 bases between them. The CDR3 loop reads CASTITQGGNIQYF. CDR3 sequence (DNA): TGTGCCAGCACCATCACACAGGGAGGAAACATTCAGTACTTC. The entire variable domain, with the rest obtained from reference TRBV2 and TRBJ2-4, is as follows: EPEVTQTPSHQVTQMGQEVILRCVPISNHLYFYWYRQILGQKVEFLVSFYNNEISEKSEIFDDQFSVERPDGSNFTLKIRSTKLEDSAMYFCASTITQGGNIQYFGAGTRLSVL.

This clonotype showed up many times. V is TRBV10-3 and J is TRBJ2-2, with a possible D match to TRBD2 (6 bases). The CDR3 is 14 residues long. Germline CDR1 is ENHRY and CDR2 is SYGVKD. V was trimmed by 4 bases and J by 1 base, leaving 7 bases between them. CDR3 protein: CAISAGRNTGELFF. CDR3 coding DNA: TGTGCCATCAGTGCCGGGAGGAACACCGGGGAGCTGTTTTTT.

This clonotype was counted ten times or more. The V and J genes are TRBV2 and TRBJ2-1, with a possible D match to TRBD2 (6 bases). This CDR3 region has 17 residues. In germline, CDR1 is SNHLY, CDR2 FYNNEI. With 8 bases removed from V and 5 bases from J, the gap between germline ends came to 25 bases. The DNA for the CDR3 is TGTGCCAGCGGGACCCACGAGGGATTTCGGGGGAACAATGAGCAGTTCTTC. It specifies CASGTHEGFRGNNEQFF.

This clonotype was recorded at least ten times. V gene TRBV11-2 combines with J gene TRBJ2-7; perhaps D is TRBD1 or TRBD2 (5 bases each). V was cut by 2 bases and J by 4 bases, with 27 bases left in between. Germline V gives CDR1 SGHAT, CDR2 FQNNGV. CDR3 size: 19 residues. The CDR3 bases are TGTGCCAGCAGCTTAACTCTGGGATTAGAGGGGAATATCGTATACGAGCAGTACTTC. Translation: CASSLTLGLEGNIVYEQYF.

In this sample, this clonotype turned up a few times. The chain has TRBV7-2 and TRBJ2-5; unclear D gene. CDR1 and CDR2 from the germline V gene are SGHTA and FQGNSA. This CDR3 is 14 amino acids long. With 5 bases removed from V and 5 bases from J, the gap between germline ends came to 15 bases. This CDR3 is CASSKDGGSETQYF. The CDR3 DNA is TGTGCCAGCAGCAAGGATGGCGGTTCGGAGACCCAGTACTTC.

The rearrangement uses TRBV10-2 and TRBJ2-3, with 8 bases aligning to TRBD2. The CDR3 is 14 amino acids. Germline CDR1 and CDR2: WSHSY and SAAADI. V gave up 7 bases and J gave up 0 bases; unmatched junction bases: 3. CDR3 protein: CASKLAGSTDTQYF. Written as DNA, the CDR3 is TGCGCCAGCAAGTTAGCGGGGAGCACAGATACGCAGTATTTT.

The sample holds many counts of this clonotype. V is TRBV5-5 and J is TRBJ2-7, with D perhaps TRBD2 (5 bases). Germline V CDR1 and CDR2: SGHKS, YYEKEE (reference sequence). V was trimmed by 3 bases and J by 2 bases, leaving 18 bases between them. The CDR3 totals 16 residues. CDR3 sequence reads: CASSSQVRAEAYEQYF. DNA of the CDR3: TGTGCCAGCAGCTCTCAAGTACGGGCGGAGGCCTACGAGCAGTACTTC.

This clonotype was seen ten or more times. The chain is built from TRBV10-1 and TRBJ1-1; D not resolved. Germline V gene sequence: CDR1 WNHNN, CDR2 SYGVQD (reference sequence). Trimming stripped 3 bases from V and 0 bases from J, with 2 bases between. The CDR3 has 12 residues. In nucleotides, the CDR3 is TGCGCCAGCAGTGACGTGAACACTGAAGCTTTCTTT. Its translation is CASSDVNTEAFF.

This clonotype has just a few counts. This sequence joins TRBV6-2 or TRBV6-3 and TRBJ2-1, with D maybe TRBD2 (7 bases). This CDR3 is 15 amino acids long. V shed 7 bases and J shed 2 bases, with 15 bases lying between them. From germline, CDR1 is MNHEY and CDR2 SVGEGT. The CDR3 here is CASNVRGGTYNEQFF. The CDR3 nucleotides read TGTGCCAGCAACGTAAGGGGGGGAACCTACAATGAGCAGTTCTTC.

This chain joins TRBV28 and TRBJ2-6, with 7 nucleotides matching TRBD1. V was clipped by 5 bases and J by 4 bases; unmatched bases: 5. This CDR3 has 15 amino acids. Germline-derived CDR1 and CDR2 are MDHEN and SYDVKM. DNA of the CDR3: TGTGCCAGCAGTCAGAGGGGGCGCGGGGCCAACGTCCTGACTTTC. Encoded protein: CASSQRGRGANVLTF.

The table lists this clonotype with many counts. The chain links TRBV7-3 to TRBJ2-3, with TRBD1 identical over 10 bases. The CDR3 is 16 residues long. The J segment lost 3 bases and the V segment lost 4 bases, leaving 7 bases of the junction unmatched. Germline CDR1 SGHTA, CDR2 FQGTGA. Here the CDR3 reads CASSSPGQGLTDTQYF. DNA for the CDR3: TGTGCCAGCAGCTCGCCGGGACAGGGGTTAACAGATACGCAGTATTTT.

This clonotype turned up a few times. V usage is TRBV6-5 and J usage is TRBJ2-7; D call uncertain. The V gene's germline CDR1 is MNHEY and CDR2 SVGAGI. The CDR3 runs 11 residues. V lost 6 bases, J lost 7 bases, and 10 bases lay in between. CDR3 coding DNA: TGTGCCAGCAGGACAAGTGGGGAGCAGTACTTC. This gives the protein CASRTSGEQYF.

This clonotype was seen repeatedly, ten times or more. The chain employs TRBV29-1 and TRBJ1-5; TRBD1 agrees at 7 bases. This CDR3 is 12 amino acids long. V shed 7 bases and J 0 bases; nucleotides not matched to a gene: 0. Looked up from germline, CDR1 is SQVTM and CDR2 is ANQGSEA. This chain's CDR3 is CSAGGSNQPQHF. The CDR3, as DNA: TGCAGCGCAGGGGGTAGCAATCAGCCCCAGCATTTT.

At least ten counts were recorded for this clonotype. The rearrangement joins TRBV28 to TRBJ1-4; no clear D gene. CDR1 and CDR2 (germline): MDHEN, SYDVKM. The CDR3 is made up of 16 amino acids. V lost 6 bases to trimming and J lost 5 bases, with 19 bases between them. CDR3 amino acids: CASSLVGHRGNEKLFF. The CDR3 nucleotides read TGTGCCAGCAGCCTCGTCGGCCACAGAGGGAATGAAAAACTGTTTTTT.

The chain is built from TRBV28 and TRBJ2-5, with 13 bases matching TRBD2. The CDR3 sequence is 15 residues long. Germline CDR1 MDHEN, CDR2 SYDVKM. The V and J ends lost 5 bases and 5 bases, in that order; junction bases with no gene match: 5. The CDR3 sequence: CASSLGLAGAETQYF. DNA for the CDR3: TGTGCCAGCAGTCTTGGACTAGCGGGAGCGGAGACCCAGTACTTC. The full variable domain, in which reference TRBV28 and TRBJ2-5 provide the parts outside the CDR3, is DVKVTQSSRYLVKRTGEKVFLECVQDMDHENMFWYRQDPGLGLRLIYFSYDVKMKEKGDIPEGYSVSREKKERFSLILESASTNQTSMYLCASSLGLAGAETQYFGPGTRLLVL.

This clonotype appeared a few times. The CDR3 carries no conserved terminal phenylalanine or tryptophan, so it likely arises from a read error. The DNA is omitted, as the CDR3 cannot be located on it reliably, and the CDR3 follows TCRdb's listing. J is TRBJ2-7 and V is TRBV21-1; the DNA was not compared with TRBD1, the D call given in the table. TRBV21-1 is listed as a pseudogene. Counting both end residues, the CDR3 totals 10 amino acids. CDR3: CASSNPSRGT.

This sequence joins TRBV20-1 and TRBJ2-4, with D maybe TRBD2 (5 bases). Germline V lookup: CDR1 DFQATT, CDR2 SNEGSKA (reference sequence). This CDR3 has 15 amino acids. Between the trimmed V and J ends, which lost 2 bases and 0 bases, there was a span of 11 bases. The CDR3 bases are TGCAGTGCTAGACCGGGGAGTTTAGCCAAAAACATTCAGTACTTC. Amino acids: CSARPGSLAKNIQYF.

This clonotype was detected ten times or more. The V call is TRBV7-6, the J call TRBJ2-5, with 8 bases fitting TRBD2. From germline, CDR1 is SGHVS and CDR2 FNYEAQ. The CDR3 length is 14 residues. The junction had 2 bases not matched to a gene; V was cut back by 4 bases and J by 1 base. The CDR3 protein is CASSSTSGQETQYF. CDR3 bases: TGTGCCAGCAGCTCCACTAGCGGCCAAGAGACCCAGTACTTC.

This clonotype turned up a few times. V usage is TRBV29-1 and J usage is TRBJ1-1, with a tentative D call TRBD1 (5 bases). Trimming shortened V by 7 bases and J by 0 bases, and 12 bases separated the two germline ends. Germline values: CDR1 SQVTM, CDR2 ANQGSEA. This CDR3 contains 13 residues. CDR3 sequence: CSAAGTMNTEAFF. The CDR3 DNA sequence: TGCAGCGCAGCCGGGACTATGAACACTGAAGCTTTCTTT.

This clonotype occurred a few times. The chain carries TRBV6-2 or TRBV6-3 and TRBJ1-2; TRBD1 might be the D (5 bases). V was cut by 2 bases and J by 3 bases, with 13 bases left in between. Germline lookup yields CDR1 MNHEY and CDR2 SVGEGT. The CDR3 has 15 residues. The CDR3 nucleotides are TGTGCCAGCAGTTACGAGGGAGCAGGGTACTATGGCTACACCTTC. Protein: CASSYEGAGYYGYTF.

This clonotype was observed many times. The chain has TRBV12-3 or TRBV12-4 and TRBJ2-7; D possibly corresponds to TRBD2 (5 bases). Trimming left V 3 bases short and J 5 bases short, with 8 bases between. The CDR3 runs to 12 residues. Here the CDR3 DNA reads TGTGCCAGCAGTTTTGGACTCGACGAGCAGTACTTC. It specifies CASSFGLDEQYF.

This clonotype was counted many times. V gene TRBV29-1 combines with J gene TRBJ1-1, with D tentatively TRBD1 (6 bases). CDR1 is SQVTM and CDR2 is ANQGSEA in the germline V gene. V lost 4 bases, J lost 3 bases, and 12 bases lay in between. This CDR3 is built from 13 residues. In DNA, the CDR3 is TGCAGCGTTGGGGCAGGGGAGGACACTGAAGCTTTCTTT. As protein: CSVGAGEDTEAFF.

This clonotype was counted at least ten times. This sequence joins TRBV28 and TRBJ2-7; TRBD1 agrees at 10 bases. The V gene end was trimmed by 5 bases and the J gene end by 6 bases; junction bases not matched to a gene: 19. The CDR3 spans 18 residues. CDR1 is MDHEN and CDR2 is SYDVKM in the germline V gene. The CDR3 DNA follows: TGTGCCAGCAGTCGATCGGGGACAGGGGTAAAGGGCCTACCCGAGCAGTACTTC. This translates into CASSRSGTGVKGLPEQYF.

The rearrangement uses TRBV19 and TRBJ2-3; 12 nucleotides agree with TRBD2. The CDR3 loop spans 18 amino acids. The V gene's germline CDR1 is LNHDA and CDR2 SQIVND (reference sequence). The V and J ends lost 0 bases and 4 bases, in that order; junction bases with no gene match: 8. CDR3 sequence (DNA): TGTGCCAGTAGTATAGATCTGGCTAGCGGGAGGGCCGCAGATACGCAGTATTTT. Translated, it gives CASSIDLASGRAADTQYF.

There are many counts of this clonotype. The rearrangement uses TRBV7-9 and TRBJ1-2; D is unresolved. The CDR3 has 15 residues. Per germline, CDR1 SEHNR and CDR2 FQNEAQ (reference sequence). The V end lost 5 bases, the J end lost 4 bases, and 17 bases lay between the germline ends. In nucleotides, the CDR3 is TGTGCCAGCAGCCCGAACCGGGATTTGGGCTATGGCTACACCTTC. It translates to CASSPNRDLGYGYTF.